This T cell receptor (beta chain) was sequenced in a study of OX40 agonist ivuxolimab in advanced cancers. Study-level information: Patients received ivuxolimab, an intravenous treatment, every 2 weeks at 0.01 to 10 mg/kg.

CDR3 length: 14 residues. V was pared by 4 bases and J by 3 bases, with 6 bases of the junction left unmatched. Germline-derived CDR1 and CDR2 are SGHRS and YFSETQ. This clone showed up just a few times. Some clones are missing from TCRdb's copy, which holds only in-frame ones; the method was immunoSEQ multiplex PCR. This table has around 84,000 clones, approximately 93% appearing once. Source: CD4+ or CD8+ T cells sorted from blood, taken in a trial of the OX40 agonist ivuxolimab. This chain joins TRBV5-1 and TRBJ2-5, with 7 bases identical to TRBD1. The receptor comes from an adult with an advanced solid tumor such as melanoma, head and neck, liver or kidney cancer. DNA of the CDR3: TGCGCCAGCAGCAAGGACAGGCGAGAAGAGACCCAGTACTTC. Its protein product is CASSKDRREETQYF.